The rows below give T cell receptor beta chains drawn from one sample of a study of T cell changes during pregnancy in multiple sclerosis. The repertoire was sequenced with immunoSEQ multiplex PCR; TCRdb's copy has only in-frame clones and lacks some. The sample carries 30,000 to 40,000 clones, about nine tenths recorded once. Sequencing was performed on CD4+ T cells from peripheral blood mononuclear cells, taken in the third trimester of pregnancy. These receptors originate from a female donor in good health, enrolled as a control in a pregnancy study. CDR3s include the opening cysteine and the closing phenylalanine or tryptophan. The D gene is left open where the match is weak. Expanded clones get a size class; other rows say once, few or many, or leave the size out.

TRBV19	.	TRBD1	TRBJ2-5	TGTGCCAGTAGCAAGGGGGCGTTAAGAGAGACCCAGTACTTC	CASSKGALRETQYF
TRBV5-6	.	.	TRBJ1-2	TGTGCCAGCAGCTTGACTGACTATGGCTACACCTTC	CASSLTDYGYTF
TRBV2	.	TRBD1	TRBJ1-2	TGTGCCAGCAGTACGATTACCGGGACAGGGATCTTTGGCTACACCTTC	CASSTITGTGIFGYTF
TRBV19	.	.	TRBJ1-6	TGTGCCAGTAGTACCTTGGGAGACTCACCCCTCCACTTT	CASSTLGDSPLHF
TRBV4-1	.	TRBD1	TRBJ2-7	TGCGCCAGCAGCCAGGGGGACAGCCCGCTAAGCTACGAGCAGTACTTC	CASSQGDSPLSYEQYF
TRBV18	.	TRBD1	TRBJ2-7	TGTGCCAGCTCACCCCGGGACAGGGGCTACGAGCAGTACTTC	CASSPRDRGYEQYF
TRBV6-5	.	.	TRBJ2-3	TGTGCCAGCAACCAGGGGTGGGGGGATACGCAGTATTTT	CASNQGWGDTQYF
TRBV7-9	.	.	TRBJ1-3	TGTGCCAGCAGCTTAGACAGAGTCTCTGGAAACACCATATATTTT	CASSLDRVSGNTIYF
TRBV2	.	TRBD2	TRBJ2-7	TGTGCCAGCAACGGGGCTAGCGGGAGCGGCGAGCAGTACTTC	CASNGASGSGEQYF
TRBV18	.	TRBD1	TRBJ1-6	TGTGCCAGCTCACCAAGACAGGGAGGTGCCTTTAGGAATTCACCCCTCCACTTT	CASSPRQGGAFRNSPLHF
TRBV6-4	.	TRBD1	TRBJ1-1	TGTGCCAGCGGCAGGGGGAGACAGGTTGATACTGAAGCTTTCTTT	CASGRGRQVDTEAFF
TRBV7-2	.	.	TRBJ1-5	TGTGCCAGCAGCCAAGAACAGAACCAACCCCAGCATTTT	CASSQEQNQPQHF
TRBV5-1	.	TRBD1	TRBJ2-4	TGCGCCAGCAGCGCCCGGGACAGCAAAAACATTCAGTACTTC	CASSARDSKNIQYF
TRBV5-1	.	TRBD2	TRBJ2-3	TGCGCCAGCAGCTTGGCACTAGCGGGAGGGCCTCAAGATACGCAGTATTTT	CASSLALAGGPQDTQYF
TRBV6-5	once	TRBD1	TRBJ1-5	TGTGCCAGCAGCCGAGGACAGGGGAAGCCCCAGCATTTT	CASSRGQGKPQHF
TRBV5-6	.	.	TRBJ1-2	TGTGCCAGCAGCGAATCCGGGACAAACTATGGCTACACCTTC	CASSESGTNYGYTF
TRBV19	.	.	TRBJ1-1	TGTGCCAGTATAGGCCAGGGATACTCTGAAGCTTTCTTT	CASIGQGYSEAFF
TRBV2	.	TRBD1	TRBJ1-1	TGTGCCAGCAGTATAGACAGGGCGAACACTGAAGCTTTCTTT	CASSIDRANTEAFF
TRBV5-1	once	TRBD1	TRBJ2-5	TGCGCCAGCAGCCCACACAGGGGAGAGACCCAGTACTTC	CASSPHRGETQYF
TRBV6-5	.	.	TRBJ2-3	TGTGCCAGCAGTTATAAGACTTGGACAGATACGCAGTATTTT	CASSYKTWTDTQYF
TRBV4-3	.	TRBD2	TRBJ2-7	TGCGCCAGCAGCCAAGATCTGACTAGCGGATACGAGCAGTACTTC	CASSQDLTSGYEQYF
TRBV28	.	.	TRBJ2-7	TGTGCCAGCACCTACGGAGGGGAAAGCTCCTACGAGCAGTACTTC	CASTYGGESSYEQYF
TRBV6-5	.	TRBD2	TRBJ2-1	TGTGCCTGCGGACTAGCGGGATTTGGAGAGCAGTTCTTC	CACGLAGFGEQFF
TRBV15	.	TRBD1	TRBJ1-4	TGTGCCACCAGCACCTACAGTCCGGGACAGAATGAAAAACTGTTTTTT	CATSTYSPGQNEKLFF
TRBV9	.	.	TRBJ2-3	TGTGCCAGCAGCGACAGGGAATCCCACACAGATACGCAGTATTTT	CASSDRESHTDTQYF
TRBV28	once	TRBD2	TRBJ2-7	TGTGCCAGCCGACTCTGGCTAGCGGGAAGACACGAGCAGTACTTC	CASRLWLAGRHEQYF
TRBV5-1	.	TRBD1	TRBJ2-7	TGCGCCAGCAGCTTGCGGACAGGTGGCCACGAGCAGTACTTC	CASSLRTGGHEQYF
TRBV5-1	.	TRBD1	TRBJ2-7	TGCGCCAGCAGCTTGGCCTCCATCCGGGACAGGGGCCACGAGCAGTACTTC	CASSLASIRDRGHEQYF
TRBV30	.	.	TRBJ1-1	TGTGCCTGGAGAGTCATGGGCTTCACTGAAGCTTTCTTT	CAWRVMGFTEAFF
TRBV12-5	.	TRBD2	TRBJ2-3	TGTGCTAGTGGTCTCGGACTAGCGGGCCCGGTGACAGATACGCAGTATTTT	CASGLGLAGPVTDTQYF
TRBV4-1	few	.	TRBJ1-1	TGCGCCAGCAGCCAAGGGCCGGGGAACACTGAAGCTTTCTTT	CASSQGPGNTEAFF
TRBV5-4	.	.	TRBJ1-6	TGTGCCAGCAGCTTGGCGGGGTCAAGCTCCTATAATTCACCCCTCCACTTT	CASSLAGSSSYNSPLHF
TRBV10-3	.	TRBD2	TRBJ2-3	TGTGCCATCAGATTGACTAGCGAGACAGATACGCAGTATTTT	CAIRLTSETDTQYF
TRBV4-2	.	.	TRBJ2-5	TGTGCCAGCAGCCAAGATCGTGGGCGCAGCGAGACCCAGTACTTC	CASSQDRGRSETQYF
TRBV18	.	.	TRBJ1-3	TGTGCCAGCTCACCAGAGTCAGGGGACCCTGGAAACACCATATATTTT	CASSPESGDPGNTIYF
TRBV28	once	.	TRBJ2-3	TGTGCCAGCACCTATGGGGGACACCACACAGATACGCAGTATTTT	CASTYGGHHTDTQYF
TRBV5-1	.	.	TRBJ2-1	TGCGCCAGCAGCTTGGACAGGCAGGTATTGTCCAATGAGCAGTTCTTC	CASSLDRQVLSNEQFF
TRBV5-1	.	.	TRBJ2-7	TGCGCCAGCAGCTTGGGTGACAGCTCTTACGAGCAGTACTTC	CASSLGDSSYEQYF
TRBV5-1	.	TRBD1	TRBJ2-3	TGCGCCAGCAGCTTGTCTCAGGGGGCCGATACGCAGTATTTT	CASSLSQGADTQYF
TRBV11-3	.	TRBD2	TRBJ2-6	TGTGCCAGCAGCCCGGGGGGAGGCAGCTCTGGGGCCAACGTCCTGACTTTC	CASSPGGGSSGANVLTF
TRBV6-1	once	TRBD2	TRBJ2-3	TGTGCCAGCAGTGTGGGACTAGCGGGGGCAGATACGCAGTATTTT	CASSVGLAGADTQYF
TRBV6-5	.	.	TRBJ2-2	TGTGCCAGCAGTTCTCTTCAGGGGAGGGAGCCCGGGGAGCTGTTTTTT	CASSSLQGREPGELFF
TRBV10-3	.	.	TRBJ2-1	TGTGCCATCAGTGGAACGGCCTACAATGAGCAGTTCTTC	CAISGTAYNEQFF
TRBV19	.	TRBD1	TRBJ2-1	TGTGCCAGCCAACAGGGGTCCTACAATGAGCAGTTCTTC	CASQQGSYNEQFF
TRBV20-1	.	.	TRBJ2-7	TGCAGTGCCGGTTCCCACGAGCAGTACTTC	CSAGSHEQYF
TRBV4-1	.	TRBD1	TRBJ1-3	TGCGCCAGCAGCCAAGAGGGACAGCAGATTGGAAACACCATATATTTT	CASSQEGQQIGNTIYF
TRBV5-6	.	TRBD2	TRBJ2-5	TGTGCCAGCAGCTTGGTCGGGACTAGCCGAGCGGAGACCCAGTACTTC	CASSLVGTSRAETQYF